This T cell receptor (beta chain) was captured in a study of blood T cell repertoires in COVID-19. Study in general: PBMCs, B-cell-depleted T cells, or T cells were the source of the cDNA or gDNA that made up the material.

Two negative PCRs, clearance, or symptom resolution were required of recovered Cohort 3 donors. The CDR3 spans 15 residues. Germline-derived CDR1 and CDR2 are LNHDA and SQIVND (reference sequence). V lost 3 bases to trimming and J lost 0 bases, with 9 bases between them. Data came from immunoSEQ multiplex PCR; TCRdb stores just in-frame clones and leaves some out. The sample contains fewer than 200,000 clones, 75% to 90% of which appear only once. The chain combines TRBV19 with TRBJ1-5, with a possible D match to TRBD1 (6 bases). The sequence derives from a woman between 50 and 59 years old who had recovered from COVID-19. What was sequenced was PBMCs or T cells enriched from blood (not recorded which). DNA for the CDR3: TGTGCCAGTAGTATTACAGGGTATAGCAATCAGCCCCAGCATTTT. Translation: CASSITGYSNQPQHF.